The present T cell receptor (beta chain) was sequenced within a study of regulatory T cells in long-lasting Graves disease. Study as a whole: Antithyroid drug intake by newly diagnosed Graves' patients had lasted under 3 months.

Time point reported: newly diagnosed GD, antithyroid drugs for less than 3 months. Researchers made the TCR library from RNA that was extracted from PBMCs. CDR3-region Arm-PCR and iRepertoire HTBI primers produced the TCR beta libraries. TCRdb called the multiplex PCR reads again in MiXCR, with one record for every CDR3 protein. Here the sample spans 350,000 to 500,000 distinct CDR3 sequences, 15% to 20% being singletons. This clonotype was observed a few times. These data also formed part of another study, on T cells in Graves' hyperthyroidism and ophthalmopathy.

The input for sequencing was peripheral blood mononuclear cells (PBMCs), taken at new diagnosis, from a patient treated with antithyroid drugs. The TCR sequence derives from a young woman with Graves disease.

The CDR3 DNA reads as TGTGCCAGCAGCCAGGGTGGGGGCACCGGGGAGCTGTTTTTT. Protein sequence: CASSQGGGTGELFF. The rearrangement uses TRBV9 and TRBJ2-2; possibly TRBD1 or TRBD2 for D (5 bases each). Germline-derived CDR1 and CDR2 are SGDLS and YYNGEE. V gave up 4 bases and J gave up 4 bases, with 11 bases separating them. The CDR3 sequence is 14 residues long.